The source of this T cell receptor beta chain is a study of CD8 T cells in ankylosing spondylitis. Study results and limitations: Significantly higher representation of disease-linked clones was reported for matched ankylosing spondylitis synovial fluid. Clones linked to disease, bearing a CD8+ phenotype, were relatively rare in peripheral blood.

Trimming cost V 5 bases and J 0 bases, with 10 bases left between them. The CDR3 extends over 15 amino acids. In TCRdb, the 5' RACE reads were re-called with MiXCR into one record per CDR3 protein. The sample has some 200,000 distinct CDR3 sequences, around 24% seen once. To note about this clonotype: Its antigen is still unknown.

This chain uses TRBV12-3 or TRBV12-4 with TRBJ2-2; D uncertain. Sequences were obtained from blood, either unsorted or a sorted T cell fraction (not recorded which). The receptor's source is a male donor with ankylosing spondylitis or in good health (not recorded which). The CDR3 sequence is CASSPGPSNTGELFF. CDR3 nucleotide sequence: TGTGCCAGCAGTCCCGGGCCTTCGAACACCGGGGAGCTGTTTTTT.